The clone carrying this T cell receptor (beta chain) was counted between two and nine times. The antigen remains undetermined. The germline CDR1 and CDR2 sequences are SGHVS and FNYEAQ. The CDR3 length is 16 residues. V shed 1 base and J shed 5 bases, with 14 bases lying between them. Regarding time point: week 35, safety follow-up. The content of each vaccine dose was 300 ug of mutant IDH1 20-mer peptide, and topical imiquimod accompanied it. These data belong to a study of a mutant IDH1 vaccine in newly diagnosed glioma. Study-level background: Patients got radiotherapy, temozolomide, or both beforehand, and most got both. Visit V12 happened at week 35; visit V13 happened at week 47.

Assay used: immunoSEQ multiplex PCR; TCRdb lists only in-frame clones, some missing. The sample carries around 30,000 clones, approximately 80% recorded once. The chain employs TRBV7-6 and TRBJ2-2; maybe TRBD2 (6 bases). The specimen was PBMCs, collected from a glioma patient whose treatment included an IDH1 peptide vaccine. This sequence was found in a woman aged 18-35 years with glioma. CDR3 DNA: TGTGCCAGCAGCTTAGATCACGGCGGGGTTACCGGGGAGCTGTTTTTT. Protein sequence: CASSLDHGGVTGELFF.